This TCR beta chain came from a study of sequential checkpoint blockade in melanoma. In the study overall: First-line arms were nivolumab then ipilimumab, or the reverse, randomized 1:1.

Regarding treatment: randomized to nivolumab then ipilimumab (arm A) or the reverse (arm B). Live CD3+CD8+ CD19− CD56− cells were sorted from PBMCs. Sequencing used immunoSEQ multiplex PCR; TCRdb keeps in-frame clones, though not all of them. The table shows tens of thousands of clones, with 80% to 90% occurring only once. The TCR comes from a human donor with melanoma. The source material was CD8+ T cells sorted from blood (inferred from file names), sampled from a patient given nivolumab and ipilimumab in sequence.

CDR3 coding DNA: TGCAGTGCTCCCGAGGGGGCCCAAGCTTTCTTT. This codes for CSAPEGAQAFF. J is TRBJ1-1 and V is TRBV20-1; 7 bases are shared with TRBD1. CDR1 and CDR2 (germline): DFQATT, SNEGSKA (reference sequence). The ends lost 5 bases at V and 9 bases at J; junction bases unmatched: 6. The CDR3 runs to 11 residues.